What follows describes a single T cell receptor (beta chain). Its antigen is not identified. This sample was included in a study of response to subunit inactivated influenza vaccine. General study points: The authors offered the suggestion that each seasonal influenza vaccination recruits few new T cells.

Each CDR3 protein gets one entry after TCRdb re-called the RT-PCR reads with MiXCR. The table records 450,000 to 600,000 distinct CDR3 sequences, approximately 15% of them present only once. Germline V CDR1 and CDR2: SEHNR, FQNEAQ (reference sequence). CDR3 length: 17 amino acids. Trimming pared 1 base from V and 0 bases from J, leaving 12 bases between. The sequence came from a man between 45 and 75 years old who received an inactivated influenza vaccine. The chain joins TRBV7-9 to TRBJ1-4; D is uncertain. Sample: CD4+ T cells sorted from PBMCs, taken about 23 months after vaccination. CDR3 sequence: CASSLVNRMATNEKLFF. For the CDR3, the DNA is TGTGCCAGCAGCTTAGTGAACAGAATGGCAACTAATGAAAAACTGTTTTTT.